The clone carrying this TCR beta chain was counted between two and nine times. Antigen: not known. This sample was included in a study of T-cell reconstitution after alpha-beta-depleted transplantation in children. Whole-study results and caveats: Newly generated T cells supplied most T-cell counts and diversity one year post-transplant.

Trimming removed 4 bases from V and 3 bases from J, with 13 bases in between. Germline V gives CDR1 SGHAT, CDR2 FQDESV (reference sequence). The CDR3 totals 14 residues. Preparation of the TCRbeta library used unique molecular identifiers. Via MiXCR, TCRdb re-called the PCR reads, giving one row per CDR3 protein. The sample lists roughly 100,000 distinct CDR3 sequences; approximately 6% were seen once. Here the sequenced sample was PBMCs, mostly from graft donor cells, taken 60 days after TCRalphabeta/CD19-depleted stem cell transplant. The receptor was derived from a female patient under 10 years old who had a stem cell transplant for Fanconi anemia, so the T cells may come from the graft donor. V usage is TRBV11-1 and J usage is TRBJ2-7; D gene ambiguous. The CDR3 DNA reads TGTGCCAGCAGCTCACGTTGGGGATACTACGAGCAGTACTTC. Its translation is CASSSRWGYYEQYF.